These T cell receptor beta chains were read from a single sample in a study of shared clonotypes between healthy human individuals. Assay used: immunoSEQ multiplex PCR; TCRdb lists only in-frame clones, some missing. The sample has about 770,000 clones, about two thirds seen once; the top ten hold 1.8%. The sequenced material came from memory CD4+ T cells sorted from blood. The receptors shown here come from a woman in her 30s in good health. CDR3s include the opening cysteine and the closing phenylalanine or tryptophan. Each record gives: D gene, V gene, J gene, clone size, CDR3 protein, CDR3 DNA. The D gene is left open where the match is weak. Clone size, where shown, is once, few, many, or a class for clones that have expanded.

D gene: .; V gene: TRBV6-4; J gene: TRBJ1-1; clone size: .; CDR3 protein: CASSEEGHPLGTEAFF; CDR3 DNA: TGTGCCAGCAGTGAAGAGGGCCACCCATTGGGCACTGAAGCTTTCTTT
D gene: TRBD1; V gene: TRBV6-5; J gene: TRBJ1-1; clone size: .; CDR3 protein: CASTPRQGYEAFF; CDR3 DNA: TGTGCCAGCACGCCGAGACAGGGGTATGAAGCTTTCTTT
D gene: TRBD1; V gene: TRBV5-6; J gene: TRBJ1-5; clone size: .; CDR3 protein: CASSFNRGRDQPQHF; CDR3 DNA: TGTGCCAGCAGCTTCAACAGGGGTAGGGATCAGCCCCAGCATTTT
D gene: .; V gene: TRBV5-1; J gene: TRBJ2-7; clone size: once; CDR3 protein: CASSPQDSTVYEQYF; CDR3 DNA: TGCGCCAGCAGCCCACAGGACAGTACTGTCTACGAGCAGTACTTC
D gene: .; V gene: TRBV7-9; J gene: TRBJ2-2; clone size: few; CDR3 protein: CASRGSGSFGGELFF; CDR3 DNA: TGTGCCAGCAGGGGGAGCGGCAGCTTCGGCGGGGAGCTGTTTTTT
D gene: .; V gene: TRBV7-2; J gene: TRBJ1-3; clone size: .; CDR3 protein: CASSRGHVASGNTIYF; CDR3 DNA: TGTGCCAGCAGCCGTGGACATGTGGCTTCAGGAAACACCATATATTTT
D gene: .; V gene: TRBV5-5; J gene: TRBJ2-2; clone size: .; CDR3 protein: CASSWVQSTGELFF; CDR3 DNA: TGTGCCAGCAGCTGGGTCCAGAGCACCGGGGAGCTGTTTTTT
D gene: .; V gene: TRBV11-2; J gene: TRBJ2-4; clone size: .; CDR3 protein: CASSQGQGRLAKNIQYF; CDR3 DNA: TGTGCCAGCAGCCAAGGGCAGGGTCGATTGGCGAAAAACATTCAGTACTTC
D gene: TRBD1; V gene: TRBV5-1; J gene: TRBJ1-1; clone size: few; CDR3 protein: CASSLSDRDTEAFF; CDR3 DNA: TGCGCCAGCAGCTTGTCCGACAGGGACACTGAAGCTTTCTTT
D gene: .; V gene: TRBV10-1; J gene: TRBJ2-1; clone size: .; CDR3 protein: CASSESAGWDNEQFF; CDR3 DNA: TGCGCCAGCAGTGAGTCGGCGGGATGGGACAATGAGCAGTTCTTC
D gene: TRBD1; V gene: TRBV28; J gene: TRBJ1-1; clone size: few; CDR3 protein: CASMGTGGTEAFF; CDR3 DNA: TGTGCCAGCATGGGGACAGGGGGCACTGAAGCTTTCTTT
D gene: TRBD1; V gene: TRBV18; J gene: TRBJ2-6; clone size: .; CDR3 protein: CASSPGTGGGGANVLTF; CDR3 DNA: TGTGCCAGCTCACCAGGGACAGGGGGCGGCGGGGCCAACGTCCTGACTTTC
D gene: .; V gene: TRBV4-1; J gene: TRBJ2-1; clone size: .; CDR3 protein: CASSQGRARSSYNEQFF; CDR3 DNA: TGCGCCAGCAGCCAAGGTCGGGCGAGAAGCTCCTACAATGAGCAGTTCTTC
D gene: TRBD1; V gene: TRBV11-2; J gene: TRBJ1-2; clone size: .; CDR3 protein: CASSLGQGAFYGYTF; CDR3 DNA: TGTGCCAGCAGCCTTGGACAGGGGGCCTTCTATGGCTACACCTTC
D gene: TRBD1; V gene: TRBV6-1; J gene: TRBJ2-7; clone size: .; CDR3 protein: CASSEARTGKYEQYF; CDR3 DNA: TGTGCCAGCAGTGAAGCAAGGACAGGGAAGTACGAGCAGTACTTC
D gene: TRBD1; V gene: TRBV19; J gene: TRBJ2-7; clone size: .; CDR3 protein: CASRDRGPFHEQYF; CDR3 DNA: TGTGCCAGTAGGGACAGGGGGCCTTTCCACGAGCAGTACTTC
D gene: .; V gene: TRBV5-5; J gene: TRBJ2-1; clone size: .; CDR3 protein: CASSLGAEYNEQFF; CDR3 DNA: TGTGCCAGCAGCTTGGGTGCGGAGTACAATGAGCAGTTCTTC
D gene: TRBD2; V gene: TRBV5-1; J gene: TRBJ2-1; clone size: .; CDR3 protein: CASGPQLAGGYNEQFF; CDR3 DNA: TGCGCCAGCGGCCCCCAACTAGCGGGAGGGTACAATGAGCAGTTCTTC
D gene: .; V gene: TRBV10-3; J gene: TRBJ2-7; clone size: .; CDR3 protein: CAISRGGTSYEQYF; CDR3 DNA: TGTGCCATCAGTAGGGGGGGGACCTCCTACGAGCAGTACTTC
D gene: .; V gene: TRBV2; J gene: TRBJ2-6; clone size: few; CDR3 protein: CASSDRGTGANVLTF; CDR3 DNA: TGTGCCAGCAGTGACAGGGGTACCGGGGCCAACGTCCTGACTTTC
D gene: .; V gene: TRBV6-5; J gene: TRBJ2-1; clone size: .; CDR3 protein: CASKAGYLGDEQFF; CDR3 DNA: TGTGCCAGCAAAGCGGGTTATTTAGGGGATGAGCAGTTCTTC
D gene: .; V gene: TRBV18; J gene: TRBJ2-3; clone size: once; CDR3 protein: CASSPLLDSDTQYF; CDR3 DNA: TGTGCCAGCTCACCACTTTTGGATTCAGATACGCAGTATTTT
D gene: TRBD1; V gene: TRBV5-1; J gene: TRBJ1-2; clone size: .; CDR3 protein: CASSEGTVNYGYTF; CDR3 DNA: TGCGCCAGCAGCGAAGGGACAGTGAACTATGGCTACACCTTC
D gene: .; V gene: TRBV9; J gene: TRBJ1-2; clone size: .; CDR3 protein: CASSVEVWGLRRGYGYTF; CDR3 DNA: TGTGCCAGCAGCGTAGAAGTCTGGGGTCTTCGGCGCGGCTATGGCTACACCTTC
D gene: .; V gene: TRBV21-1; J gene: TRBJ1-6; clone size: .; CDR3 protein: CASSKDPGHSPLHF; CDR3 DNA: TGTGCCAGCAGCAAAGATCCGGGGCATTCACCCCTCCACTTT
D gene: .; V gene: TRBV4-1; J gene: TRBJ1-1; clone size: .; CDR3 protein: CASRDPTGPQGTEAFF; CDR3 DNA: TGCGCCAGCCGAGACCCTACCGGGCCCCAGGGTACTGAAGCTTTCTTT
D gene: TRBD1; V gene: TRBV7-2; J gene: TRBJ1-2; clone size: .; CDR3 protein: CASSTRDRVNYGYTF; CDR3 DNA: TGTGCCAGCAGCACCCGGGACAGGGTGAACTATGGCTACACCTTC
D gene: .; V gene: TRBV5-4; J gene: TRBJ2-3; clone size: .; CDR3 protein: CASRLTGDTQYF; CDR3 DNA: TGTGCCAGCAGGTTGACAGGAGATACGCAGTATTTT
D gene: .; V gene: TRBV11-2; J gene: TRBJ2-1; clone size: .; CDR3 protein: CASSLANEQFF; CDR3 DNA: TGTGCCAGCAGCTTGGCTAATGAGCAGTTCTTC
D gene: TRBD1; V gene: TRBV6-6; J gene: TRBJ2-3; clone size: .; CDR3 protein: CASSYQGANTDTQYF; CDR3 DNA: TGTGCCAGCAGTTACCAGGGGGCGAACACAGATACGCAGTATTTT
D gene: .; V gene: TRBV10-2; J gene: TRBJ1-2; clone size: .; CDR3 protein: CASSEPGWSGYTF; CDR3 DNA: TGCGCCAGCAGTGAGCCGGGGTGGAGTGGCTACACCTTC
D gene: TRBD1; V gene: TRBV5-4; J gene: TRBJ2-5; clone size: .; CDR3 protein: CASSLTGGTQETQYF; CDR3 DNA: TGTGCCAGCAGCTTGACAGGGGGTACTCAAGAGACCCAGTACTTC
D gene: TRBD2; V gene: TRBV5-1; J gene: TRBJ2-1; clone size: .; CDR3 protein: CASSLFTSGRSSYNEQFF; CDR3 DNA: TGCGCCAGCAGCTTGTTTACTAGCGGGAGGAGCTCCTACAATGAGCAGTTCTTC
D gene: TRBD2; V gene: TRBV28; J gene: TRBJ2-7; clone size: .; CDR3 protein: CASSPILTSIHEQYF; CDR3 DNA: TGTGCCAGCAGTCCTATCTTGACTAGCATCCACGAGCAGTACTTC
D gene: .; V gene: TRBV6-4; J gene: TRBJ1-3; clone size: .; CDR3 protein: CASSDPPDRGNTIYF; CDR3 DNA: TGTGCCAGCAGTGACCCACCAGACAGAGGAAACACCATATATTTT
D gene: TRBD1; V gene: TRBV11-2; J gene: TRBJ2-7; clone size: few; CDR3 protein: CASSSKGGPSSYEQYF; CDR3 DNA: TGTGCCAGCAGTTCAAAAGGGGGCCCGAGCTCCTACGAGCAGTACTTC
D gene: .; V gene: TRBV21-1; J gene: TRBJ2-4; clone size: .; CDR3 protein: CASSKEGAPWRGQYF; CDR3 DNA: TGTGCCAGCAGCAAAGAAGGGGCCCCGTGGAGGGGTCAGTACTTC
D gene: .; V gene: TRBV11-2; J gene: TRBJ1-5; clone size: few; CDR3 protein: CASSSSNNQPQHF; CDR3 DNA: TGTGCCAGCAGCTCCTCAAACAATCAGCCCCAGCATTTT
D gene: TRBD1; V gene: TRBV18; J gene: TRBJ1-1; clone size: .; CDR3 protein: CASSRQGIDTEAFF; CDR3 DNA: TGTGCCAGCTCACGACAGGGGATCGACACTGAAGCTTTCTTT
D gene: .; V gene: TRBV5-5; J gene: TRBJ2-7; clone size: .; CDR3 protein: CASSFDRSNYEQYF; CDR3 DNA: TGTGCCAGCAGCTTTGACAGGTCCAACTACGAGCAGTACTTC
D gene: .; V gene: TRBV6-5; J gene: TRBJ1-5; clone size: few; CDR3 protein: CASSTQGQPQHF; CDR3 DNA: TGTGCCAGCAGTACTCAGGGGCAGCCCCAGCATTTT